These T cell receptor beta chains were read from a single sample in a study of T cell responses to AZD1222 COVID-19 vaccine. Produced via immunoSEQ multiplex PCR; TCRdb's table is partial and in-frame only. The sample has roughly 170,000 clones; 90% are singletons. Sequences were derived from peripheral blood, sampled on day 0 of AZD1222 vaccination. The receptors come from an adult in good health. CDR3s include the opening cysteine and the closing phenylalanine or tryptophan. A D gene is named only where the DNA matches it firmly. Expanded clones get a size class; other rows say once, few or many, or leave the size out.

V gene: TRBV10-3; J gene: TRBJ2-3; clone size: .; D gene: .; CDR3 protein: CAIQVSTDTQYF; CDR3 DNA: TGTGCCATACAGGTTAGCACAGATACGCAGTATTTT
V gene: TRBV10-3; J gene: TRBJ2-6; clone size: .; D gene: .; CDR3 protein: CAIRDSSSGANVLTF; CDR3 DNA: TGTGCCATCAGGGACAGCAGCTCTGGGGCCAACGTCCTGACTTTC
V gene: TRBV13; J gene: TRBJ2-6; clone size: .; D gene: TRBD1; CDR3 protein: CASSPGGAGANVLTF; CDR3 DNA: TGTGCCAGCAGTCCAGGGGGCGCTGGGGCCAACGTCCTGACTTTC
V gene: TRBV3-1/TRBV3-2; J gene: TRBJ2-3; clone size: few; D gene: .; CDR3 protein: CASWRDTQYF; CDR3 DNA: TGTGCCTCTTGGCGGGATACGCAGTATTTT
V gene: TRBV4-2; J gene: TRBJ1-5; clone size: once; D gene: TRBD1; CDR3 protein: CASSQRTGRDQPQHF; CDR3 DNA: TGTGCCAGCAGCCAGCGGACAGGGCGAGACCAGCCCCAGCATTTT
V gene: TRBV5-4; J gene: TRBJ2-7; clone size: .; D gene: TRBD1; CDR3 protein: CASSLERTGSGYEQYF; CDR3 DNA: TGTGCCAGCAGCTTGGAGAGGACAGGGAGTGGGTACGAGCAGTACTTC
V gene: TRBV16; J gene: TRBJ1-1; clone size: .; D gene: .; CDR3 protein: CASSQYQGGNTEAFF; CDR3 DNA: TGTGCCAGCAGCCAATACCAGGGTGGAAACACTGAAGCTTTCTTT
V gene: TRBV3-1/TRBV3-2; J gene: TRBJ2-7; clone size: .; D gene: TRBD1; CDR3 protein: CASMTGRAYEQYF; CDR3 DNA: TGTGCCAGCATGACAGGGCGAGCCTACGAGCAGTACTTC
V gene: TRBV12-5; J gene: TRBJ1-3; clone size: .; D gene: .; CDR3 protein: CASGLKTVGNTIYF; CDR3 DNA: TGTGCTAGTGGTTTGAAAACAGTTGGAAACACCATATATTTT
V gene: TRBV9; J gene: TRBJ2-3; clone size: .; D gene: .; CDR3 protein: CASSVGGFSSTDTQYF; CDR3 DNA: TGTGCCAGCAGCGTAGGTGGGTTTTCGTCGACAGATACGCAGTATTTT
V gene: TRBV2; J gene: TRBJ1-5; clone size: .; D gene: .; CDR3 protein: CASSEGYSNQPQHF; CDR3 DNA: TGTGCCAGCAGTGAGGGTTATAGCAATCAGCCCCAGCATTTT
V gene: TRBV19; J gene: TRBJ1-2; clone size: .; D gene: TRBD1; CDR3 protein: CASSTRQGADGYTF; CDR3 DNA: TGTGCCAGTAGTACCCGACAGGGGGCGGATGGCTACACCTTC
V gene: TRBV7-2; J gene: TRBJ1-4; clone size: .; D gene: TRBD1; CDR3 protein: CASSSGTGNEKLFF; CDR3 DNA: TGTGCCAGCAGCTCCGGGACAGGCAATGAAAAACTGTTTTTT
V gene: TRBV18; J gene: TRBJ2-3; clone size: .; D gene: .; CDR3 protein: CASSPADTQYF; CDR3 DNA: TGTGCCAGCTCACCGGCAGATACGCAGTATTTT
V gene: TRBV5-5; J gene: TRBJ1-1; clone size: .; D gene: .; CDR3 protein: CASSLPREMNTEAFF; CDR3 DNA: TGTGCCAGCAGTCTCCCACGGGAAATGAACACTGAAGCTTTCTTT
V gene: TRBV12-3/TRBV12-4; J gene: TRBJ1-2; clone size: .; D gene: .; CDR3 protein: CASSSGVGYGYTF; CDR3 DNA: TGTGCCAGCAGTTCTGGTGTCGGCTATGGCTACACCTTC
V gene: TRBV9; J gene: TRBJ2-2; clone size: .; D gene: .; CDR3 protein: CASSGDAPGELFF; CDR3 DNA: TGTGCCAGCAGCGGGGACGCCCCCGGGGAGCTGTTTTTT
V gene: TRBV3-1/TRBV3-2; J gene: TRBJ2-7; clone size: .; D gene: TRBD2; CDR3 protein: CASSPSGGAGPSF; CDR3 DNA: TGTGCCAGCAGCCCTAGCGGGGGGGCCGGACCCTCCTTC
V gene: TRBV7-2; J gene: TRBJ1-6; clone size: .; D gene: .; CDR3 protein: CASSLPLTGFNSPLHF; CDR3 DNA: TGTGCCAGCAGTTTACCACTGACGGGCTTCAATTCACCCCTCCACTTT
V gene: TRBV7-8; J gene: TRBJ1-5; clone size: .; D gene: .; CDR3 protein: CASSLERGGSQPQHF; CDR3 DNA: TGTGCCAGCAGCCTAGAAAGGGGAGGGAGCCAGCCCCAGCATTTT
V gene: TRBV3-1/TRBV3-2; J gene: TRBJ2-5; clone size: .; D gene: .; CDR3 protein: CASRLEETQYF; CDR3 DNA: TGTGCCAGCAGACTGGAAGAGACCCAGTACTTC
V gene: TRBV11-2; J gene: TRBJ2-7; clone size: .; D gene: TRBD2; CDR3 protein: CASSLGRGGIYEQYF; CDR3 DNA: TGTGCCAGCAGCTTAGGGCGGGGGGGCATATACGAGCAGTACTTC
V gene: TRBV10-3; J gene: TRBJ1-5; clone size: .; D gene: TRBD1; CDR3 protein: CAISLGQGGNQPQHF; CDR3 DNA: TGTGCCATCAGCTTGGGACAGGGGGGCAATCAGCCCCAGCATTTT
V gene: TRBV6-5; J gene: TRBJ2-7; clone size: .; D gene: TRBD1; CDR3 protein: CASGTGPYEQYF; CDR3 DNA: TGTGCCAGTGGGACAGGGCCCTACGAGCAGTACTTC
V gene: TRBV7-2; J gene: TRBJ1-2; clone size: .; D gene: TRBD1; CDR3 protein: CASSSGDRATFSYGYTF; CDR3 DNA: TGTGCCAGCAGTTCGGGGGACAGGGCTACTTTTAGCTATGGCTACACCTTC
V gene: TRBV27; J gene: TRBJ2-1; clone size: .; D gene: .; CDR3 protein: CASSLGTWRNNEQFF; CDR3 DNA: TGTGCCAGCAGTTTAGGTACGTGGAGAAACAATGAGCAGTTCTTC
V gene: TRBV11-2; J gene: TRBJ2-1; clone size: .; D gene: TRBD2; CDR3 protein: CASSLGLAGGSYNEQFF; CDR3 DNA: TGTGCCAGCAGCTTAGGACTAGCGGGGGGGTCCTACAATGAGCAGTTCTTC
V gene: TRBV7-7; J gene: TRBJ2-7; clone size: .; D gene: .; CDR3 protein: CASSSGPGDYEQYF; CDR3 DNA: TGTGCTAGCAGCTCAGGACCAGGAGACTACGAGCAGTACTTC
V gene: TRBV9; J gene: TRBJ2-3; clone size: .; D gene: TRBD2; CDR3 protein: CASSNPTSGGPMNTQYF; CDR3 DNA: TGTGCCAGCAGCAACCCGACTAGCGGGGGGCCAATGAATACGCAGTATTTT
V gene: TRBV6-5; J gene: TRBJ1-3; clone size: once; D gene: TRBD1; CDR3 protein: CASLTGLRDTIYF; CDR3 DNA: TGTGCCAGCCTGACAGGGCTGAGGGACACCATATATTTT
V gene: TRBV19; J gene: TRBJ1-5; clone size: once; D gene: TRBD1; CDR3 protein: CASKADRDSQPQHF; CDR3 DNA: TGTGCCAGTAAAGCGGACAGGGACAGTCAGCCCCAGCATTTT
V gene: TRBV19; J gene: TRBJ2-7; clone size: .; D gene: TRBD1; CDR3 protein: CASSHGTGGYEQYF; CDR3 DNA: TGTGCCAGTAGTCACGGGACAGGGGGGTACGAGCAGTACTTC
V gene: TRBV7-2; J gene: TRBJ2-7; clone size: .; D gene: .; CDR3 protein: CASSLTLATGAEQYF; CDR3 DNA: TGTGCCAGCAGCTTAACCCTAGCGACAGGAGCCGAGCAGTACTTC
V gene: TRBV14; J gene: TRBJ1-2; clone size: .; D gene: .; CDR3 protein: CASSQVGGSSGYTF; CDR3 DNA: TGTGCCAGCAGCCAAGTGGGGGGTAGCAGTGGCTACACCTTC
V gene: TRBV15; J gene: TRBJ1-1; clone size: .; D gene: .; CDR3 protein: CATSPETHNTEAFF; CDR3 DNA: TGTGCCACCAGTCCGGAGACACATAACACTGAAGCTTTCTTT
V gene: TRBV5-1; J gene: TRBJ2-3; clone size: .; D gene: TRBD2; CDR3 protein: CASSLPSGGADTQYF; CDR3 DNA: TGCGCCAGCAGCTTGCCTAGCGGGGGGGCAGATACGCAGTATTTT
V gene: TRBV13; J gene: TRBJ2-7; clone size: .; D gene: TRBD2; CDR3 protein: CASSSRGAGGIYEQYF; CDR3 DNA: TGTGCCAGCAGCTCCAGGGGAGCGGGGGGGATATACGAGCAGTACTTC
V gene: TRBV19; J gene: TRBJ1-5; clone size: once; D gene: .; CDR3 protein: CATAELQPQHF; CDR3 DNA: TGTGCCACCGCAGAACTTCAGCCCCAGCATTTT
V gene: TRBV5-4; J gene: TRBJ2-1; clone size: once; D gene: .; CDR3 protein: CASSETALSYNEQFF; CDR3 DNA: TGTGCCAGCAGCGAGACCGCGCTTTCCTACAATGAGCAGTTCTTC
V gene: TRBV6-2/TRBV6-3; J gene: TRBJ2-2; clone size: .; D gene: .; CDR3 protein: CASSRGGELFF; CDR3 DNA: TGTGCCAGCAGTCGCGGCGGGGAGCTGTTTTTT
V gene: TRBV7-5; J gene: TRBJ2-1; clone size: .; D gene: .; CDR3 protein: CARSHKSKGEQFF; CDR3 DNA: TGTGCCAGAAGTCACAAAAGCAAGGGTGAGCAGTTCTTC
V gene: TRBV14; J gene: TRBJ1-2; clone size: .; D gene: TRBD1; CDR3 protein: CASSRDRGSYGYTF; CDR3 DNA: TGTGCCAGCAGCAGGGACAGGGGAAGCTATGGCTACACCTTC
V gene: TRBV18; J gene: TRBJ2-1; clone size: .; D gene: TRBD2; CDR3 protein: CASSPPGTSGGAGDEQFF; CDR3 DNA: TGTGCCAGCTCGCCCCCCGGGACTAGCGGGGGGGCTGGGGATGAGCAGTTCTTC
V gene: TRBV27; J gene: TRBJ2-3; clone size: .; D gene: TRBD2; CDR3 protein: CASSSAGVSTDTQYF; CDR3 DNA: TGTGCCAGCAGTTCAGCGGGGGTCAGCACAGATACGCAGTATTTT
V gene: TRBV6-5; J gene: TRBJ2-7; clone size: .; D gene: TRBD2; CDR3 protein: CASSYSAGLAYEQYF; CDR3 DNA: TGTGCCAGCAGTTACTCCGCGGGACTAGCATACGAGCAGTACTTC
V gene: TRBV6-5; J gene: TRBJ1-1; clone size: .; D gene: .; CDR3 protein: CASSAPGRRDLGAFF; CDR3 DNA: TGTGCCAGCAGCGCTCCGGGACGCCGGGATCTAGGGGCTTTCTTT
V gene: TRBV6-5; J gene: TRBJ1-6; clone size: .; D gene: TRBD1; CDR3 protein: CASSFSQGAVSSPLHF; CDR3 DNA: TGTGCCAGCAGTTTCTCGCAGGGGGCTGTTAGTTCACCCCTCCACTTT
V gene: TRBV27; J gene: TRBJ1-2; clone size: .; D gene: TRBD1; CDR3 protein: CASSLTGGAGYGYTF; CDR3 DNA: TGTGCCAGCAGTCTGACAGGGGGCGCCGGCTATGGCTACACCTTC
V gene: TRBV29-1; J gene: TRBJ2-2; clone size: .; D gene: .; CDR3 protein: CSVGQSVRELFF; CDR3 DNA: TGCAGCGTTGGACAGTCTGTCAGGGAGCTGTTTTTT
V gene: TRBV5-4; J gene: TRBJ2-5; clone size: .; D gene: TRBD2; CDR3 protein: CASSTRTSGGQETQYF; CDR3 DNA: TGTGCCAGCAGCACTAGGACTAGCGGGGGACAAGAGACCCAGTACTTC
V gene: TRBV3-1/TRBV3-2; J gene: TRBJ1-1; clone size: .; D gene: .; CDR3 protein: CASSQDPGTEAFF; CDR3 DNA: TGTGCCAGCAGCCAAGATCCCGGGACTGAAGCTTTCTTT
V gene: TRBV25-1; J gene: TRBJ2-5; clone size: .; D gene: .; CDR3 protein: CASSDLADIQETQYF; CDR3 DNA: TGTGCCAGCAGTGATCTGGCAGACATTCAAGAGACCCAGTACTTC
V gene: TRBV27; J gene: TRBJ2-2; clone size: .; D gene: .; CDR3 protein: CASSEIRIGTGELFF; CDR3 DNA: TGTGCCAGCAGCGAGATAAGAATAGGCACCGGGGAGCTGTTTTTT
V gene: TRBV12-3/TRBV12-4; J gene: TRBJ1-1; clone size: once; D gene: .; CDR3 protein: CASRPVVNTEAFF; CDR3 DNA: TGTGCCAGCAGACCTGTGGTGAACACTGAAGCTTTCTTT
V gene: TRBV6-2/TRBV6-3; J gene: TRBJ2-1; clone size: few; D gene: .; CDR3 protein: CASSLDGGHNEQFF; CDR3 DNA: TGTGCCAGCAGTTTGGACGGGGGACACAATGAGCAGTTCTTC
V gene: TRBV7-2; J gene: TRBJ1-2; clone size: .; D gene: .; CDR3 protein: CASSSPVAGSYGYTF; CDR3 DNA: TGTGCCAGCAGCTCACCCGTGGCAGGGTCCTATGGCTACACCTTC
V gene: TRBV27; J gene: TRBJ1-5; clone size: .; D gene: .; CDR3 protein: CASRPPGVENQPQHF; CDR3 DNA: TGTGCCAGCAGACCTCCGGGGGTGGAAAATCAGCCCCAGCATTTT
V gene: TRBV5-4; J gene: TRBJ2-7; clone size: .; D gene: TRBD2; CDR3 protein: CASSSGTSLVHEQYF; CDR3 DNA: TGTGCCAGCAGCTCGGGGACTAGCTTGGTCCACGAGCAGTACTTC
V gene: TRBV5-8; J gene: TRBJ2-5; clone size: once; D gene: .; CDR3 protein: CASSFPAVHQETQYF; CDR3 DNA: TGTGCCAGCAGCTTCCCAGCGGTGCACCAAGAGACCCAGTACTTC